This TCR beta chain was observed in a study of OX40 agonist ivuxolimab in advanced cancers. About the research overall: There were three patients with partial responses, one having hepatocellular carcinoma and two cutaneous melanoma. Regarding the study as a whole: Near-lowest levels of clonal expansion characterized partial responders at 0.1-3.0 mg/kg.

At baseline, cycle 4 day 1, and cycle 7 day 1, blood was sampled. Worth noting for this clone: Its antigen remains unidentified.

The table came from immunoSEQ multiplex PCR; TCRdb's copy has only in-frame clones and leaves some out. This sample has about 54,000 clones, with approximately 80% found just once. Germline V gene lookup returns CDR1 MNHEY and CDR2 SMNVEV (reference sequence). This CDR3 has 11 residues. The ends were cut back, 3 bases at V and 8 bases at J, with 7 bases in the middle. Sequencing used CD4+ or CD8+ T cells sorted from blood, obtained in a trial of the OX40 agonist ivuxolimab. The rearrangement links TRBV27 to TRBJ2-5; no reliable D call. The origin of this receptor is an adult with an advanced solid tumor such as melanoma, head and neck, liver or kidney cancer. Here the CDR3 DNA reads TGTGCCAGCAGTTTTTTGGAAACCCAGTACTTC. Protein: CASSFLETQYF.